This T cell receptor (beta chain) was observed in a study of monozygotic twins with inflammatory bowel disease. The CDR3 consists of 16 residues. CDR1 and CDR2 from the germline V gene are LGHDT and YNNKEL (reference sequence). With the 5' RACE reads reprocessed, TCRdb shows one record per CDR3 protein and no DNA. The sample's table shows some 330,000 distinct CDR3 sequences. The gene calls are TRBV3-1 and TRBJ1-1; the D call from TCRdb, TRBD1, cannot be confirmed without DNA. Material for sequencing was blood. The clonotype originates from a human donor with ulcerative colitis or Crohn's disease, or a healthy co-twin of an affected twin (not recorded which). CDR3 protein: CASALGGQGGPHEAFF.